This TCR beta chain comes out of a study of TIL therapy for anti-PD-1-resistant metastatic lung cancer. Study details: Tumors were harvested before any PD-1/PD-L1 blockade. General study results and limits: The baseline peripheral repertoire was partially replaced by infused TIL clonotypes that later decayed. The cohort had more treatment-naive, never-smoker and oncogene-addicted patients than typical.

Germline CDR1 is MGHRA and CDR2 is YSYEKL. J lost 8 bases, V lost 0 bases, and 5 bases had no gene match. The CDR3 runs 14 residues. Time point specified: pre-treatment sample, taken before nivolumab and TIL therapy. Patients were adults with stage 4 NSCLC. The libraries were made with immunoSEQ v3. This table comes from immunoSEQ multiplex PCR, and its TCRdb copy is limited to in-frame clones, with some not included. The profile shows just under 60,000 clones, over 70% of them singletons. With regard to this clone: Its specificity is unknown.

This chain joins TRBV4-1 and TRBJ1-2, with 8 bases fitting TRBD1. The receptor comes from a person aged 25-79 years with non-small cell lung cancer. This material consisted of blood, taken at baseline. CDR3 bases: TGCGCCAGCAGCCAAGAAAGAACAGGGGGAGGCTACACCTTC. Its protein product is CASSQERTGGGYTF.